The next 25 T cell receptor beta chains were all read from a single sample in a study of cytomegalovirus exposure and HLA in healthy donors. Researchers ran the PCR with 60 Vbeta and 13 Jbeta primers. The table came from immunoSEQ multiplex PCR; TCRdb's copy has only in-frame clones and leaves some out. The sample gives about 64,000 clones, around 64% of which show up once; 3% is in the top ten. The specimen sequenced was PBMCs. The receptors were gathered from a woman between 45 and 65 years old in good health and CMV-seronegative.

V and J are TRBV5-1 and TRBJ2-1; 8 nucleotides agree with TRBD2. The CDR3 extends over 17 amino acids. With 2 bases clipped from V and 0 bases from J, the junction kept 7 bases outside the gene matches. Germline CDR1 SGHRS, CDR2 YFSETQ. The CDR3 region is CASSFGLAGSSYNEQFF. As DNA, the CDR3 is TGCGCCAGCAGCTTTGGACTAGCTGGCAGCTCCTACAATGAGCAGTTCTTC.

The chain links TRBV18 to TRBJ1-1, with a tentative D call TRBD1 (5 bases). This CDR3 has 14 amino acids. V lost 6 bases and J 0 bases, leaving 11 bases between the germline ends. The germline V gene has CDR1 KGHSH and CDR2 LQKENI. CDR3 nucleotides: TGTGCCAGCTCCAAGACAGATATGAACACTGAAGCTTTCTTT. The encoded protein is CASSKTDMNTEAFF. The full variable domain, completed using reference TRBV18 and TRBJ1-1, is NAGVMQNPRHLVRRRGQEARLRCSPMKGHSHVYWYRQLPEEGLKFMVYLQKENIIDESGMPKERFSAEFPKEGPSILRIQQVVRGDSAAYFCASSKTDMNTEAFFGQGTRLTVV.

The genes are TRBV19 and TRBJ2-6; perhaps TRBD1 as D (5 bases). V lost 4 bases, J lost 0 bases, and 10 bases lay in between. Germline V gives CDR1 LNHDA, CDR2 SQIVND (reference sequence). This CDR3 is 16 amino acids long. The CDR3 here is CASSKRQNSGANVLTF. The CDR3 bases are TGTGCCAGTAGTAAAAGACAGAACTCTGGGGCCAACGTCCTGACTTTC.

V and J are TRBV7-9 and TRBJ2-2, with D possibly TRBD1 on 5 matching bases. Germline V gives CDR1 SEHNR, CDR2 FQNEAQ (reference sequence). V dropped 5 bases and J dropped 1 base, with 23 bases sitting between them. The CDR3 totals 19 residues. As DNA, the CDR3 is TGTGCCAGCAGCCAATGGCCCGATCATGACAGCAGGAACACCGGGGAGCTGTTTTTT. This codes for CASSQWPDHDSRNTGELFF.

The genes are TRBV10-3 and TRBJ2-5; 14 bases fit TRBD2. Trimming took 6 bases from V and 5 from J; bases not matched to a gene: 5. From germline, CDR1 is ENHRY and CDR2 SYGVKD. The CDR3 sequence is 15 residues long. The CDR3 region is CAIRGTSGRGETQYF. CDR3 nucleotides: TGTGCCATCAGAGGGACTAGCGGGAGAGGCGAGACCCAGTACTTC.

The chain recombines TRBV30 with TRBJ1-4; 11 bases are a match to TRBD1. J was trimmed by 8 bases and V by 3 bases; bases with no gene match: 5. CDR3 length: 14 residues. The germline V gene has CDR1 GTSNPN and CDR2 SVGIG (reference sequence). The CDR3 nucleotides read TGTGCCTGGAGGGGGACAGGGGGGAAGGAAAAACTGTTTTTT. It specifies CAWRGTGGKEKLFF.

Only one count was recorded for this clone. The chain's CDR3 is CASSMGRAYEQYF. CDR3 DNA: TGTGCCAGTAGTATGGGCAGGGCCTACGAGCAGTACTTC. The V call is TRBV19, the J call TRBJ2-7, with D possibly TRBD1 on 5 matching bases. V lost 3 bases to trimming and J lost 2 bases, with 8 bases between them. There are 13 residues in the CDR3. Germline values: CDR1 LNHDA, CDR2 SQIVND (reference sequence).

CDR3 region: CASSPYRGLNTEAFF. Written as DNA, the CDR3 is TGTGCCAGCAGCCCGTACAGGGGACTGAACACTGAAGCTTTCTTT. The chain uses TRBV7-6 and TRBJ1-1, with 7 bases lining up with TRBD1. Germline CDR1 and CDR2: SGHVS and FNYEAQ. With 5 bases clipped from V and 0 bases from J, the junction kept 6 bases outside the gene matches. The CDR3 is 15 residues long. The whole variable domain, remainder taken from reference TRBV7-6 and TRBJ1-1, is GAGVSQSPRYKVTKRGQDVALRCDPISGHVSLYWYRQALGQGPEFLTYFNYEAQQDKSGLPNDRFSAERPEGSISTLTIQRTEQRDSAMYRCASSPYRGLNTEAFFGQGTRLTVV.

CDR3 loop: CASSQGLAGGVGETQYF. CDR3 bases: TGCGCCAGCAGCCAGGGACTAGCGGGAGGGGTTGGGGAGACCCAGTACTTC. The chain links TRBV4-1 to TRBJ2-5; 16 nucleotides match TRBD2. CDR3 length: 17 residues. Germline assignment: CDR1 MGHRA and CDR2 YSYEKL. V was clipped by 3 bases and J by 5 bases; unmatched bases: 6.

This clone turned up a few times. The rearrangement uses TRBV7-9 and TRBJ2-7, with 7 bases identical to TRBD1. The CDR3 totals 14 residues. Trimming took 5 bases from V and 2 from J; bases not matched to a gene: 6. The germline V gene has CDR1 SEHNR and CDR2 FQNEAQ (reference sequence). The CDR3 sequence is CASSHRDRPYEQYF. DNA of the CDR3: TGTGCCAGCAGCCACCGGGACAGACCCTACGAGCAGTACTTC.

This sequence joins TRBV5-4 and TRBJ1-2; D may be TRBD1 (5 bases). CDR3 size: 16 residues. Trimming removed 2 bases at V and 8 bases at J, with 22 bases between. Germline CDR1 and CDR2: SGHNT and YYREEE (reference sequence). As DNA, the CDR3 is TGTGCCAGCAGCTTACCTTGGGCAGGGCCCCAAGGAGGCTACACCTTC. Amino acids: CASSLPWAGPQGGYTF.

This clone was seen a few times. The chain is built from TRBV29-1 and TRBJ2-7; possibly TRBD1 for D (5 bases). CDR1 SQVTM and CDR2 ANQGSEA come from the germline V gene. Trimming pared 6 bases from V and 1 base from J, leaving 10 bases between. CDR3 length equals 12 residues. CDR3 sequence (DNA): TGCAGCGTGCTGACAGATTCCTACGAGCAGTACTTC. It is translated as CSVLTDSYEQYF.

DNA of the CDR3: TGTGCCAGCAGAGTCCCGGGGAGCTCCTACGAGCAGTACTTC. It specifies CASRVPGSSYEQYF. The V call is TRBV6-5, the J call TRBJ2-7; TRBD2 is a possible D gene (5 bases). This CDR3 spans 14 amino acids. V was cut by 6 bases and J by 0 bases, with 12 bases left in between. Germline values: CDR1 MNHEY, CDR2 SVGAGI.

This chain joins TRBV7-2 and TRBJ2-7; TRBD2 agrees at 10 bases. With 5 bases clipped from V and 0 bases from J, the junction kept 4 bases outside the gene matches. Germline lookup yields CDR1 SGHTA and CDR2 FQGNSA. This CDR3 has 15 amino acids. CDR3 coding DNA: TGTGCCAGCAGCGGCGGACTAGCGGACTCCTACGAGCAGTACTTC. Protein sequence: CASSGGLADSYEQYF.

This chain links TRBV4-1 with TRBJ2-5; D is possibly TRBD2 (5 bases). The CDR3 extends over 17 amino acids. V lost 0 bases to trimming and J lost 2 bases, with 16 bases between them. Germline V gene lookup returns CDR1 MGHRA and CDR2 YSYEKL. CDR3: CASSQDHEGPEQETQYF. The CDR3 coding sequence is TGCGCCAGCAGCCAAGATCATGAGGGCCCGGAACAAGAGACCCAGTACTTC.

The chain employs TRBV28 and TRBJ1-1; D perhaps matches TRBD1 (6 bases). The CDR3 spans 14 residues. Trimming took 5 bases from V and 5 from J, leaving 15 bases between them. Germline values: CDR1 MDHEN, CDR2 SYDVKM. CDR3 region: CASSQGDTKTEAFF. CDR3 in DNA: TGTGCCAGCAGTCAAGGGGACACGAAGACTGAAGCTTTCTTT. The whole variable domain, remainder taken from reference TRBV28 and TRBJ1-1, is DVKVTQSSRYLVKRTGEKVFLECVQDMDHENMFWYRQDPGLGLRLIYFSYDVKMKEKGDIPEGYSVSREKKERFSLILESASTNQTSMYLCASSQGDTKTEAFFGQGTRLTVV.

This clone counts as medium-sized. The chain carries TRBV7-8 and TRBJ1-5; D is perhaps TRBD1 (6 bases). Germline CDR1 reads SGHVS; CDR2 reads FQNEAQ. The CDR3 runs to 15 residues. V lost 2 bases, J lost 6 bases, and 14 bases lay in between. In nucleotides, the CDR3 is TGTGCCAGCAGCTTACTACAGGGCCCTAGTCAGCCCCAGCATTTT. It specifies CASSLLQGPSQPQHF.

The rearrangement links TRBV6-1 to TRBJ2-5; TRBD2 matches at 12 bases. The V gene's germline CDR1 is MNHNS and CDR2 SASEGT. This CDR3 is built from 17 residues. The V gene end was trimmed by 3 bases and the J gene end by 0 bases; junction bases not matched to a gene: 5. The CDR3 bases are TGTGCCAGCAGTGACGGACTAGCGGGATTGTACCAAGAGACCCAGTACTTC. Translation gives CASSDGLAGLYQETQYF.

This clone has a single count. The chain links TRBV29-1 to TRBJ2-3, with a tentative D call TRBD2 (6 bases). V was pared by 4 bases and J by 1 base, with 9 bases between. The CDR3 totals 13 residues. The V gene's germline CDR1 is SQVTM and CDR2 ANQGSEA. The CDR3 DNA follows: TGCAGCGTTGCCGGGGAGGGCACAGATACGCAGTATTTT. Translating gives CSVAGEGTDTQYF.

This chain uses TRBV5-8 with TRBJ1-2, with D possibly matching TRBD1 (5 bases). The CDR3 runs to 14 residues. Trimming took off 0 bases at V and 4 bases at J, with 10 bases between the two ends. Germline V gene data show CDR1 as SGHTS and CDR2 as YDEGEE. The CDR3 DNA sequence: TGTGCCAGCAGCTTGGTCGGGGGAATCTATGGCTACACCTTC. It translates to CASSLVGGIYGYTF. Based on the CDR3 plus reference TRBV5-8 and TRBJ1-2, the full variable domain is EAGVTQSPTHLIKTRGQQATLRCSPISGHTSVYWYQQALGLGLQFLLWYDEGEERNRGNFPPRFSGRQFPNYSSELNVNALELEDSALYLCASSLVGGIYGYTFGSGTRLTVV.

The chain joins TRBV13 to TRBJ1-2; 10 bases are a match to TRBD1. From germline, CDR1 is PRHDT and CDR2 FYEKMQ (reference sequence). V shed 5 bases, J shed 4 bases, and the junction held 7 bases outside the gene matches. CDR3 length equals 15 residues. This chain's CDR3 is CASSRDRGLFYGYTF. For the CDR3, the DNA is TGTGCCAGCAGCCGAGACAGGGGGCTTTTCTATGGCTACACCTTC.

This clone was counted between two and nine times. The rearrangement links TRBV19 to TRBJ2-7; D gene unclear. Germline V gene sequence: CDR1 LNHDA, CDR2 SQIVND (reference sequence). Between the trimmed V and J ends, which lost 7 bases and 6 bases, there was a span of 16 bases. The CDR3 covers 13 residues. The DNA for the CDR3 is TGTGCCAGTACCCCCGGTCCAGGTTTCGAGCAGTACTTC. Translating gives CASTPGPGFEQYF.

The chain carries TRBV6-5 and TRBJ2-7, with TRBD2 identical over 7 bases. CDR1 MNHEY and CDR2 SVGAGI come from the germline V gene. The CDR3 is 15 residues long. Trimming took 2 bases from V and 4 from J; bases not matched to a gene: 8. The CDR3 reads CASSYASGGSYEQYF. In nucleotides, the CDR3 is TGTGCCAGCAGTTACGCCTCCGGGGGGTCGTACGAGCAGTACTTC.

This sequence joins TRBV6-4 and TRBJ1-5; TRBD1 is a possible D gene (6 bases). V lost 5 bases, J lost 4 bases, and 24 bases lay in between. The CDR3 spans 18 residues. Germline CDR1 MRHNA, CDR2 SNTAGT. The CDR3 loop is CASSKRGSRSTWNQPQHF. The DNA for the CDR3 is TGTGCCAGCAGTAAAAGGGGGTCCCGGTCCACATGGAATCAGCCCCAGCATTTT.

The chain employs TRBV6-5 and TRBJ2-7; a possible D gene is TRBD2 (5 bases). Trimming cost V 0 bases and J 3 bases, with 9 bases left between them. Germline V gene data show CDR1 as MNHEY and CDR2 as SVGAGI. This CDR3 comprises 14 residues. CDR3 sequence: CASSYSTGIYEQYF. CDR3 nucleotides: TGTGCCAGCAGTTACTCGACGGGGATCTACGAGCAGTACTTC.